These 5 T cell receptor beta chains were sequenced from one sample in a study of regulatory T cells in long-lasting Graves disease (dated by TCRdb to about 2021). The library was obtained by multiplex PCR. The reads were generated on an Illumina HiSeq 4000. iRepertoire HTBI primers and Arm-PCR amplification of CDR3 regions were used to construct TCR beta libraries. TCRdb applied fastp at Q25 and MiXCR to the public reads, then kept only in-frame beta chains. Each record represents a unique CDR3 protein, reported with the most common genes and DNA among its rows. This sample is represented by roughly 450,000 distinct CDR3 sequences; 22% of them were singletons. In total, the top ten clones hold about an eighth of the sample. The time point label on this specimen signifies: persistent/refractory GD, antithyroid drugs over 5 years with positive TRAb. For both TCR sequencing and RNA sequencing, RNA was extracted from PBMCs using TRIzol.

The sequences come from peripheral blood mononuclear cells (PBMCs), collected when the disease was refractory, from a patient treated with antithyroid drugs. Receptors originate from a female donor with Graves disease.

This chain uses TRBV20-1 with TRBJ1-2, with 8 bases that match TRBD1. In germline, CDR1 is DFQATT, CDR2 SNEGSKA (reference sequence). The ends lost 3 bases at V and 6 bases at J; junction bases unmatched: 6. CDR3 length equals 13 residues. CDR3 bases: TGCAGTGCTAGGGACAGGGAAAGGAATGGCTACACCTTC. Protein sequence: CSARDRERNGYTF.

At least ten counts were recorded for this clonotype. The chain has TRBV19 and TRBJ1-5, with D perhaps TRBD1 (6 bases). CDR3 length: 16 amino acids. In germline, CDR1 is LNHDA, CDR2 SQIVND (reference sequence). Trimming cost V 3 bases and J 1 base, with 13 bases left between them. This CDR3 is CASSMWGHDSNQPQHF. The CDR3 DNA reads TGTGCCAGTAGTATGTGGGGGCACGACAGCAATCAGCCCCAGCATTTT.

On this clonotype: It may be a read error: a sequence one base away is much more abundant. The chain uses TRBV28 and TRBJ1-4; 11 bases map to TRBD1. From germline, CDR1 is MDHEN and CDR2 SYDVKM. The CDR3 length is 15 residues. CDR3 protein: CASTSGDRGYGKLLF. For the CDR3, the DNA is TGTGCCAGCACCTCGGGGGACAGGGGGTATGGAAAACTGCTTTTT. Combining the CDR3 with reference TRBV28 and TRBJ1-4 gives the whole variable domain DVKVTQSSRYLVKRTGEKVFLECVQDMDHENMFWYRQDPGLGLRLIYFSYDVKMKEKGDIPEGYSVSREKKERFSLILESASTNQTSMYLCASTSGDRGYGKLLFGSGTQLSVL.

The chain couples TRBV19 to TRBJ1-5; D is perhaps TRBD1 (5 bases). This CDR3 spans 14 amino acids. V was clipped by 3 bases and J by 7 bases, with 13 bases between them. Germline V lookup: CDR1 LNHDA, CDR2 SQIVND (reference sequence). Here the CDR3 DNA reads TGTGCCAGTAGTATTGGACCGCAGGGACAGCCCCAGCATTTT. It specifies CASSIGPQGQPQHF.

This clonotype was observed a few times. V gene TRBV7-2 combines with J gene TRBJ2-3, with a weak D call TRBD2 (6 bases). Germline V gene sequence: CDR1 SGHTA, CDR2 FQGNSA. Trimming cost V 4 bases and J 4 bases, with 15 bases left between them. CDR3 length: 15 residues. The CDR3 bases are TGTGCCAGCAGCTCGGGACTGTCGGAGGCAGATACGCAGTATTTT. Protein: CASSSGLSEADTQYF.